The present T cell receptor beta chain was sequenced within a study of CD8+ T cells in alopecia areata. Study as a whole: 7-10-week-old female C3H/HeJ mice were grafted with skin from spontaneously alopecic roughly 6-12-month-old C3H/HeJ graft donors.

Note on this clone: Its cognate antigen is unknown. Gene labels here are mouse ones. The read terminates 4 residues before the CDR3 end, so the remaining end is supplied by the germline J gene.

A sort of pooled cutaneous lymph node cells used CD4, CD8alpha, NKG2D, NKG2ACE and other stains. Germline CDR1 is NNHNN and CDR2 is SYGAGS (reference sequence). This CDR3 contains 15 residues. Reverse transcribed after extraction, RNA yielded cDNA as the sequencing template. Sequenced by immunoSEQ multiplex PCR; TCRdb stores in-frame clones only, minus some. The sample includes under 350,000 clones, none of them occurring once. Points from the study as a whole: Scalp sample sequencing also detects resident alphabeta T cells of normal skin.

The sample was CD4+ T cells sorted from a lymph node. The sequence derives from a C3H/HeJ mouse with alopecia areata. Strain haplotype at MHC: H2-k. The chain has TRBV13-2 and TRBJ2-5; 9 bases fit TRBD2. The chain's CDR3 is CASGDPGLGSDTQYF. The sequenced CDR3 bases are TGTGCCAGCGGTGACCCCGGACTGGGGTCAGAC.